The present T cell receptor (beta chain) was sequenced within a study of STAT5B mutations in CD4+ large granular lymphocyte leukemia. The assay was run at survey level. Sequencing used immunoSEQ multiplex PCR; TCRdb keeps in-frame clones, though not all of them. The table records about 25,000 clones, approximately 80% of them present only once. This CDR3 has 19 amino acids. The V gene is TRBV1, the J gene TRBJ2-4; the table's D gene call, TRBD2, was not cross checked with the DNA. TRBV1 is flagged as a pseudogene. The specimen was CD4+ T cells from blood buffy coats. This TCR came from a human donor in good health. DNA for the CDR3: TGCACCAGCAGCCAAGATATGGGACTAGTAGGCGGTAAGAAAAACATTCAGTACTTC. The encoded protein is CTSSQDMGLVGGKKNIQYF.